This record concerns one T cell receptor beta chain sequence. Antigen specificity is unknown. TCRdb's table, derived via immunoSEQ multiplex PCR, lists solely in-frame clones and lacks some. In the table there are around 80,000 clones, 90% to 95% of which are singletons. The sample is drawn from a study of T cell responses to AZD1222 COVID-19 vaccine. Germline lookup yields CDR1 SGDLS and CDR2 YYNGEE. V shed 1 base, J shed 7 bases, and the junction held 9 bases outside the gene matches. This CDR3 is 15 amino acids long. General study points: Repertoires were obtained only post-peak T cell response. Two AZD1222 doses significantly raised spike-specific TCR breadth and depth over controls.

The TCR comes from an adult in good health. The sample in question was peripheral blood, obtained on day 0 of AZD1222 vaccination. The chain has TRBV9 and TRBJ2-3; 7 bases match TRBD1. The CDR3 sequence: CASSVNNRGANTQYF. For the CDR3, the DNA is TGTGCCAGCAGCGTAAATAACAGGGGAGCAAATACGCAGTATTTT. The whole variable domain, remainder taken from reference TRBV9 and TRBJ2-3, is DSGVTQTPKHLITATGQRVTLRCSPRSGDLSVYWYQQSLDQGLQFLIQYYNGEERAKGNILERFSAQQFPDLHSELNLSSLELGDSALYFCASSVNNRGANTQYFGPGTRLTVL.